This T cell receptor beta chain was observed in a study of shared clonotypes between healthy human individuals. Deep-level settings were used for running the assay. The repertoire was sequenced with immunoSEQ multiplex PCR; TCRdb's copy has only in-frame clones and lacks some. This sample has a few million clones, with roughly 95% found just once. The CDR3 has 14 residues. The V gene lost 5 bases and the J gene lost 5 bases, with 16 bases spanning the gap. Germline CDR1 reads SEHNR; CDR2 reads FQNEAQ (reference sequence). Donation came from healthy HIV-negative adults that had no recent acute infections or vaccinations.

The sequenced sample was naive CD4+ T cells sorted from blood. Documented subset: CD45RA+ positively selected. The sequence was collected from a man aged 18 to 29 in good health. The chain uses TRBV7-9 and TRBJ2-7; either TRBD1 or TRBD2 may supply D (5 bases each). The CDR3 coding sequence is TGTGCCAGCAGCCGTGGGACGGACCCCAACGAGCAGTACTTC. Translated: CASSRGTDPNEQYF.